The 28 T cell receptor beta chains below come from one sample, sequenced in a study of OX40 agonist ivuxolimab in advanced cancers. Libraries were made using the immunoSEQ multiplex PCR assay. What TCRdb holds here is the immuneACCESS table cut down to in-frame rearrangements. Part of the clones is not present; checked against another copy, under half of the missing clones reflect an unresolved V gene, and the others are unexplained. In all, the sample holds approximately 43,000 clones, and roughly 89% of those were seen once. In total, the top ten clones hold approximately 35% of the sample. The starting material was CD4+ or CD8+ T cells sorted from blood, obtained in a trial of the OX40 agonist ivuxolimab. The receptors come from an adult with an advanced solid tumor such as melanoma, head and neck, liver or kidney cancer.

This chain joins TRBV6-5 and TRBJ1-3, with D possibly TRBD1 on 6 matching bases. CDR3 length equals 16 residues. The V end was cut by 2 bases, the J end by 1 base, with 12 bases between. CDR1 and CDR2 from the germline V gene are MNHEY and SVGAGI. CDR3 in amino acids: CASSYRGQLSGNTIYF. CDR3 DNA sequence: TGTGCCAGCAGTTACCGTGGACAGCTATCTGGAAACACCATATATTTT.

CDR3 residues: CASSLTWAGDGNQPQHF. CDR3 coding DNA: TGTGCCAGCAGCTTAACGTGGGCAGGGGACGGCAATCAGCCCCAGCATTTT. The chain is built from TRBV7-3 and TRBJ1-5; a weak D match, TRBD1 (6 bases). CDR3 size: 17 residues. Germline lookup yields CDR1 SGHTA and CDR2 FQGTGA. V lost 0 bases and J lost 2, with 14 bases in between.

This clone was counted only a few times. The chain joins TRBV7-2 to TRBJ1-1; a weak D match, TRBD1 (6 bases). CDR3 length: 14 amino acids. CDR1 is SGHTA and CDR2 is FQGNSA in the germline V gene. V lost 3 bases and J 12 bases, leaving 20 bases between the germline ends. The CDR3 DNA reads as TGTGCCAGCAGCTTTGCTGGGGGGCCCGGAGGTACTTTCTTT. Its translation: CASSFAGGPGGTFF.

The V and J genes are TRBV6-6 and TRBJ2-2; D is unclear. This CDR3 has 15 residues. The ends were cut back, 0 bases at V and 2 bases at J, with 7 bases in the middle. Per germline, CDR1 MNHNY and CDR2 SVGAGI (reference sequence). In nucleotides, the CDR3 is TGTGCCAGCAGTTACTCGACACCTAACACCGGGGAGCTGTTTTTT. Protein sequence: CASSYSTPNTGELFF.

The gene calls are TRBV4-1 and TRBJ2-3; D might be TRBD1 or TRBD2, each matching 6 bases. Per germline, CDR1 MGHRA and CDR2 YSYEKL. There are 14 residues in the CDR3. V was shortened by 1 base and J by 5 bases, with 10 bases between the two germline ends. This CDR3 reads CASSQGGAEDTQYF. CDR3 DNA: TGCGCCAGCAGCCAAGGGGGGGCCGAAGATACGCAGTATTTT.

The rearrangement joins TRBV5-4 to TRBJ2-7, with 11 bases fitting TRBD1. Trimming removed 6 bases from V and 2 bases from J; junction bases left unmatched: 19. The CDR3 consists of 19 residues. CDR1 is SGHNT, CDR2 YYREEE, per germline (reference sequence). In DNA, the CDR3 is TGTGCCAGCACCTCGAATAGAATGGGAACGGGACAGGGGGCCTACGAGCAGTACTTC. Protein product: CASTSNRMGTGQGAYEQYF.

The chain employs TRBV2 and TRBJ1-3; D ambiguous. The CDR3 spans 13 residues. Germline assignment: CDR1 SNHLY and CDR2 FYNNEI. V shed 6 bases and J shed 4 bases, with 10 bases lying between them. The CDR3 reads CASRGGNGNTIYF. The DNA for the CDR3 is TGTGCCAGCAGGGGAGGGAACGGAAACACCATATATTTT.

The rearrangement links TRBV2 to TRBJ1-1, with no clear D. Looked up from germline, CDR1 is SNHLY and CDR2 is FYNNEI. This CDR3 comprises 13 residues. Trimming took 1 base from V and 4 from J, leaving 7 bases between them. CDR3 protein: CASSEESITEAFF. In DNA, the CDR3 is TGTGCCAGCAGTGAAGAGAGTATCACTGAAGCTTTCTTT.

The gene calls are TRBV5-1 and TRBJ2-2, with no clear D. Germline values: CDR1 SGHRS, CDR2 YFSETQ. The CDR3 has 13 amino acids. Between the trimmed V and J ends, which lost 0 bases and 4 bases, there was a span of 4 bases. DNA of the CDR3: TGCGCCAGCAGCTTGGATGTCACCGGGGAGCTGTTTTTT. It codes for CASSLDVTGELFF. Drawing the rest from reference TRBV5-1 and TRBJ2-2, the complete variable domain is KAGVTQTPRYLIKTRGQQVTLSCSPISGHRSVSWYQQTPGQGLQFLFEYFSETQRNKGNFPGRFSGRQFSNSRSEMNVSTLELGDSALYLCASSLDVTGELFFGEGSRLTVL.

CDR3 coding DNA: TGTGCCAGCAGTTACAGGGATGGGACTGAAGCTTTCTTT. This sequence encodes CASSYRDGTEAFF. V and J are TRBV6-5 and TRBJ1-1; D unclear. From germline, CDR1 is MNHEY and CDR2 SVGAGI. This CDR3 is built from 13 residues. Between the trimmed V and J ends, which lost 2 bases and 5 bases, there was a span of 9 bases.

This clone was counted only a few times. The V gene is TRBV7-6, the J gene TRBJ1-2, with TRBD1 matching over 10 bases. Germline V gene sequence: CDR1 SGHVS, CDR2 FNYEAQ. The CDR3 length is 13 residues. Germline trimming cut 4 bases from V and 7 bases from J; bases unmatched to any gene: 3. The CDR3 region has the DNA TGTGCCAGCAGCTCGGGGACAGGGGCTGGCTACACCTTC. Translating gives CASSSGTGAGYTF.

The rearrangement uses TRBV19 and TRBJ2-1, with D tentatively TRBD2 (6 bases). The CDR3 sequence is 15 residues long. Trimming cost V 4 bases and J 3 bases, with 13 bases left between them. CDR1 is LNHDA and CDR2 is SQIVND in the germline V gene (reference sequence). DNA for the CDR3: TGTGCCAGTAGTACCTTGGAGGGCCTCTACAATGAGCAGTTCTTC. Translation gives CASSTLEGLYNEQFF.

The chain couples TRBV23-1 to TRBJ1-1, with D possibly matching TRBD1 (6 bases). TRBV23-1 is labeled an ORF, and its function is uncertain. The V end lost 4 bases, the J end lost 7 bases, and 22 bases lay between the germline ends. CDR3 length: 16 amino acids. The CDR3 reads CASSPPGGTPGDEAFF. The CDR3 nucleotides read TGCGCCAGCAGTCCCCCGGGCGGGACACCGGGAGATGAAGCTTTCTTT.

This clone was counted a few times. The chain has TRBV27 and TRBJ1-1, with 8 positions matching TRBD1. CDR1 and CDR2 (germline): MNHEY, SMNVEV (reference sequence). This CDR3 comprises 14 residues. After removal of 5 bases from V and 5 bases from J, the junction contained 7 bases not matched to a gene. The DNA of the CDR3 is TGTGCCAGCAGTAAAGGACAGGGCTGGACTGAAGCTTTCTTT. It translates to CASSKGQGWTEAFF.

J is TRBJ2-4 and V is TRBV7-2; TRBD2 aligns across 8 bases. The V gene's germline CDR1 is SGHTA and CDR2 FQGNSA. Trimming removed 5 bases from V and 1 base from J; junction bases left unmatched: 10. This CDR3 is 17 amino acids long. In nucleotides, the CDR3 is TGTGCCAGCAGCCCGTTAGGGGCGGGAGGTGCCAAAAACATTCAGTACTTC. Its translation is CASSPLGAGGAKNIQYF.

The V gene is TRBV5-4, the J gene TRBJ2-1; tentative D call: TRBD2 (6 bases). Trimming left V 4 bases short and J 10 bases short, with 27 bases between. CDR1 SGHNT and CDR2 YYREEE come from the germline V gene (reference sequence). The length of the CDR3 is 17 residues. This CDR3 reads CASSKGPGESSRGEQFF. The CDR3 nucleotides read TGTGCCAGCAGCAAGGGCCCGGGAGAGTCTAGCCGAGGCGAGCAGTTCTTC. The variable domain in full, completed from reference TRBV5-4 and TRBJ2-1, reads ETGVTQSPTHLIKTRGQQVTLRCSSQSGHNTVSWYQQALGQGPQFIFQYYREEENGRGNFPPRFSGLQFPNYSSELNVNALELDDSALYLCASSKGPGESSRGEQFFGPGTRLTVL.

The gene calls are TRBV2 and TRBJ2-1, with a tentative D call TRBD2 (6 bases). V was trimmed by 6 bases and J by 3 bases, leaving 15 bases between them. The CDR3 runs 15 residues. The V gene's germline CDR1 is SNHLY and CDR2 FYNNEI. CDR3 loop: CASRESGGVYNEQFF. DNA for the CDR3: TGTGCCAGCAGAGAGAGCGGAGGGGTCTACAATGAGCAGTTCTTC.

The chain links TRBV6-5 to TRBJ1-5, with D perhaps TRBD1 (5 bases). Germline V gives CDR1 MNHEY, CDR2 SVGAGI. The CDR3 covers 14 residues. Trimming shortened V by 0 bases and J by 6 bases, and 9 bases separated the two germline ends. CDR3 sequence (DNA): TGTGCCAGCAGTTACTCCGGGGGTAGTCAGCCCCAGCATTTT. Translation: CASSYSGGSQPQHF.

The CDR3 DNA follows: TGTGCTAGTGCGCCCCGGGGTGGTGAAGCTTTCTTT. Amino acid sequence: CASAPRGGEAFF. The gene calls are TRBV12-5 and TRBJ1-1; D not certain. V lost 7 bases to trimming and J lost 7 bases, with 13 bases between them. This CDR3 region has 12 residues. Per the germline V gene, CDR1 is LGHNT and CDR2 is FRNRAP.

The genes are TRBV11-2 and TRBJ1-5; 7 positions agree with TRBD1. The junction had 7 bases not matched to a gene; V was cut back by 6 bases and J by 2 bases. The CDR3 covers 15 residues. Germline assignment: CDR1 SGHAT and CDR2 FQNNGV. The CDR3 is CASSSTGTGNQPQHF. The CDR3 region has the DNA TGTGCCAGCAGTTCCACCGGGACAGGCAATCAGCCCCAGCATTTT.

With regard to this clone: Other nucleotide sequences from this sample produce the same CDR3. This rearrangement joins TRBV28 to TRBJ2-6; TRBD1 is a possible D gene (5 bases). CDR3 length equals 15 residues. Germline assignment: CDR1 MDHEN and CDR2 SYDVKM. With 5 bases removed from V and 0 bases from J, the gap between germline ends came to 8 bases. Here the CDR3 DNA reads TGTGCCAGCAGTCCTGACAGCTCTGGGGCCAACGTCCTGACTTTC. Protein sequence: CASSPDSSGANVLTF.

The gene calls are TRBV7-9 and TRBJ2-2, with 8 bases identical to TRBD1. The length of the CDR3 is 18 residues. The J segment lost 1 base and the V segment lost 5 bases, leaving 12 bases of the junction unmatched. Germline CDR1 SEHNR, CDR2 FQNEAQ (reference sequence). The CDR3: CASSPKAAGTGNTGELFF. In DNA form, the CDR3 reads TGTGCCAGCAGCCCAAAAGCCGCCGGGACAGGGAACACCGGGGAGCTGTTTTTT.

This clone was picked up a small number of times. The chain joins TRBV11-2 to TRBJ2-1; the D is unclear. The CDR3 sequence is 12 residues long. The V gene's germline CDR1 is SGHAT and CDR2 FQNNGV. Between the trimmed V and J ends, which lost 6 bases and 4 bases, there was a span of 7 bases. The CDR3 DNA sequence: TGTGCCAGCAGTCGCGCTTACAATGAGCAGTTCTTC. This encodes CASSRAYNEQFF.

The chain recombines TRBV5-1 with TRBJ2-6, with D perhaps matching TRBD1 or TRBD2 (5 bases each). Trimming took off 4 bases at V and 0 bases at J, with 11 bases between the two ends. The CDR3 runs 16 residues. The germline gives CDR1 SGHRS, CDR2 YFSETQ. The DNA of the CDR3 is TGCGCCAGCAGCCCCGGGGCGAGCTCTGGGGCCAACGTCCTGACTTTC. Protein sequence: CASSPGASSGANVLTF.

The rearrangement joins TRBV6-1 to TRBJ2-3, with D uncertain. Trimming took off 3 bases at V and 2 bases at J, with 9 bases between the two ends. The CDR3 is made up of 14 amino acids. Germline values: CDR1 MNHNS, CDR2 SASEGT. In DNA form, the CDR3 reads TGTGCCAGCAGTGAGGGCAGCCTCACAGATACGCAGTATTTT. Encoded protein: CASSEGSLTDTQYF.

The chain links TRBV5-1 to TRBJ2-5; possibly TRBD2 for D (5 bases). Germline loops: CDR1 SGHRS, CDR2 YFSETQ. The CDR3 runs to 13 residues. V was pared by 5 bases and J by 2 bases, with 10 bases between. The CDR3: CASRAGLQETQYF. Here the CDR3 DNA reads TGCGCCAGCAGGGCTGGACTGCAAGAGACCCAGTACTTC.

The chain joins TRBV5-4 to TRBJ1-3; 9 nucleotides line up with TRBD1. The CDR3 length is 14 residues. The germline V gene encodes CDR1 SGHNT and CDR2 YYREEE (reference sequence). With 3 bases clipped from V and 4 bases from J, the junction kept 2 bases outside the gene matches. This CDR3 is CASSSGTGGNTIYF. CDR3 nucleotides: TGTGCCAGCAGCTCCGGGACAGGGGGAAACACCATATATTTT.

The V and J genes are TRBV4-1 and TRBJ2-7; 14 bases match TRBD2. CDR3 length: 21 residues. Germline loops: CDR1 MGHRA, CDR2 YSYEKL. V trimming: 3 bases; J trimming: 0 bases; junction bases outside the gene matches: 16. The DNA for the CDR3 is TGCGCCAGCAGCCACCTAAAACTGCATAGGACTAGCGGGAGGTTCTCCTACGAGCAGTACTTC. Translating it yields CASSHLKLHRTSGRFSYEQYF.